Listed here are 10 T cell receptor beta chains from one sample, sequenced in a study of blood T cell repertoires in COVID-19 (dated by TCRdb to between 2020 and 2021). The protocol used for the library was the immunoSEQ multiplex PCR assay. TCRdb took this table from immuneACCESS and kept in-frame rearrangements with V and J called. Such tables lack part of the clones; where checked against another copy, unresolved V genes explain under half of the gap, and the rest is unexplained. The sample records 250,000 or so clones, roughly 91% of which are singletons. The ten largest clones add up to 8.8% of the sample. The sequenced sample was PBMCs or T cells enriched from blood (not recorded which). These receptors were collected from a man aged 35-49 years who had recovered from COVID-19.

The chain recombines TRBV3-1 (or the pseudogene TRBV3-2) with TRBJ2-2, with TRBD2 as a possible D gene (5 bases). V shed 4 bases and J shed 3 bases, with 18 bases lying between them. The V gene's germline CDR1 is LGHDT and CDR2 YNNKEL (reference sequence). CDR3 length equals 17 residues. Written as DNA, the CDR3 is TGTGCCAGCAGCCCCATCCGACGGGGAATTGACACCGGGGAGCTGTTTTTT. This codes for CASSPIRRGIDTGELFF.

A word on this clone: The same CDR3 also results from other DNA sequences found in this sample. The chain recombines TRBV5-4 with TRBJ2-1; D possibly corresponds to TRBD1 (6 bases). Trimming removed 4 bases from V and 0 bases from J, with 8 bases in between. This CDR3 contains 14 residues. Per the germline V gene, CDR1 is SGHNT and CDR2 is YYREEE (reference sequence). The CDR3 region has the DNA TGTGCCAGCAGCCGGGACACCTCCTACAATGAGCAGTTCTTC. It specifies CASSRDTSYNEQFF.

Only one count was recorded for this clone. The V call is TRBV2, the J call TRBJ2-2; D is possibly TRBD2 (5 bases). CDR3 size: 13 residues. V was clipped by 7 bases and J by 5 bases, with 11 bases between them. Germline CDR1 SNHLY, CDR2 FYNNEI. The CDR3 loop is CASTREGTGELFF. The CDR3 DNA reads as TGTGCCAGCACGAGGGAAGGTACCGGGGAGCTGTTTTTT.

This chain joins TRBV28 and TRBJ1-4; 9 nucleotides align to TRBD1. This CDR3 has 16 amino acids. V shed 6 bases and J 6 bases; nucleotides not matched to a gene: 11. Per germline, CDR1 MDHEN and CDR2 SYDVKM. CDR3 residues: CASSPYDRGIDEKLFF. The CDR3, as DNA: TGTGCCAGCAGCCCCTATGACAGGGGGATAGATGAAAAACTGTTTTTT.

CDR3 sequence reads: CASSWDRGYNEQFF. CDR3 bases: TGTGCCAGCAGTTGGGACAGGGGATACAATGAGCAGTTCTTC. J is TRBJ2-1 and V is TRBV28; TRBD1 aligns across 10 bases. The germline V gene has CDR1 MDHEN and CDR2 SYDVKM. The CDR3 spans 14 residues. V lost 4 bases and J lost 4; bases outside the gene matches: 1.

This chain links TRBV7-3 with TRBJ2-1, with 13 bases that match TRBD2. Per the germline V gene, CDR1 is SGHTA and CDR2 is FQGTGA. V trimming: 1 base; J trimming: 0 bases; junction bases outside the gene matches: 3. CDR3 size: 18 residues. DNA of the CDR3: TGTGCCAGCAGCTTAAAGGGACTAGCGGGGAGCTCCTACAATGAGCAGTTCTTC. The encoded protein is CASSLKGLAGSSYNEQFF. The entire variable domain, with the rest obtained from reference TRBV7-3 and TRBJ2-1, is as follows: GAGVSQTPSNKVTEKGKYVELRCDPISGHTALYWYRQSLGQGPEFLIYFQGTGAADDSGLPNDRFFAVRPEGSVSTLKIQRTERGDSAVYLCASSLKGLAGSSYNEQFFGPGTRLTVL.

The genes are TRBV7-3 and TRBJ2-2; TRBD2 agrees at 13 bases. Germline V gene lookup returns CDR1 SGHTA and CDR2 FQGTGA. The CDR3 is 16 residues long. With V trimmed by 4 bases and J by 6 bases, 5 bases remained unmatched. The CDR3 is CASSYGLAGASGELFF. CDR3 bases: TGTGCCAGCAGCTACGGACTAGCGGGAGCGTCCGGGGAGCTGTTTTTT. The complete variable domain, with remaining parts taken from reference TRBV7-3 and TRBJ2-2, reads GAGVSQTPSNKVTEKGKYVELRCDPISGHTALYWYRQSLGQGPEFLIYFQGTGAADDSGLPNDRFFAVRPEGSVSTLKIQRTERGDSAVYLCASSYGLAGASGELFFGEGSRLTVL.

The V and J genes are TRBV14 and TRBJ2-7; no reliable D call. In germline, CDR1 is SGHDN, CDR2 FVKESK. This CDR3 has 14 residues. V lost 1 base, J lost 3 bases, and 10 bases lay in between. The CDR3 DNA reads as TGTGCCAGCAGCCAAGTTCAAGCCGGCTACGAGCAGTACTTC. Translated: CASSQVQAGYEQYF.

This CDR3 reads CASSSQTGGRQPQHF. CDR3 DNA sequence: TGTGCCAGCAGCTCTCAGACGGGGGGCCGGCAGCCCCAGCATTTT. J is TRBJ1-5 and V is TRBV4-2, with a weak D call TRBD1 (6 bases). CDR1 is LGHNA, CDR2 YNFKEQ, per germline. Trimming took off 5 bases at V and 7 bases at J, with 18 bases between the two ends. This CDR3 contains 15 residues.

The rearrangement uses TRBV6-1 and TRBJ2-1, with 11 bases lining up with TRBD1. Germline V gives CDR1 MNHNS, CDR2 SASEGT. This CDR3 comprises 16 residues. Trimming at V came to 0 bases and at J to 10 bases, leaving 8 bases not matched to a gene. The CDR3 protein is CASSEATGQGAGEQFF. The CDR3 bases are TGTGCCAGCAGTGAAGCTACAGGACAGGGGGCGGGCGAGCAGTTCTTC.